This TCR beta chain was sequenced during a study of blood T cell repertoires in COVID-19. Across the study: In each case, the material was cDNA or gDNA derived from T cells, B-cell-depleted T cells, or PBMCs.

How the authors handled the data: By means of reference gene primer amplification, nucleated cell counts were estimated. The data were produced by immunoSEQ multiplex PCR, yet TCRdb's version contains in-frame clones alone and is incomplete. V and J calls and clone size are copied from that table; D and trimming were computed from the DNA. The sample holds more than 80,000 clones, about four fifths seen once. This clone was seen a handful of times. V lost 6 bases and J lost 6; bases outside the gene matches: 12. This CDR3 region has 15 residues. The germline CDR1 and CDR2 sequences are GTSNPN and SVGIG (reference sequence).

The material sequenced was peripheral blood. The sequence was collected from a woman older than 75 with active or convalescent COVID-19. This chain uses TRBV30 with TRBJ1-1, with 11 nucleotides matching TRBD1. The CDR3: CACARDRGRMAEAFF. The CDR3, as DNA: TGTGCCTGTGCCCGGGACAGGGGGAGAATGGCTGAAGCTTTCTTT.